What follows describes a single T cell receptor (beta chain). Its target is not known. The PCR contained 60 Vbeta and 13 Jbeta primers. Data came from immunoSEQ multiplex PCR; TCRdb stores just in-frame clones and leaves some out. The sample data list 45,000 to 65,000 clones. The data derive from a study of cytomegalovirus exposure and HLA in healthy donors. The CDR3 loop spans 17 amino acids. V lost 5 bases, J lost 1 base, and 15 bases lay in between. Germline V CDR1 and CDR2: SNHLY, FYNNEI. Study results and limitations: What a later analysis showed was that several of the most significant clusters appeared linked to common viral pathogens. Cytomegalovirus-associated status was assigned to 164 TCR beta chains.

The receptor comes from a man aged 18-30 years in good health and CMV-seropositive. The sequencing input was PBMCs. The chain combines TRBV2 with TRBJ1-6; D is unresolved. This chain's CDR3 is CASSSRPGVSYNSPLHF. The CDR3 region has the DNA TGTGCCAGCAGTTCACGACCGGGAGTTTCCTATAATTCACCCCTCCACTTT.